Listed below are T cell receptor beta chains from one sample, sequenced in a study of T cell clones after liver transplantation. Method: immunoSEQ multiplex PCR; TCRdb's copy keeps in-frame clones and lacks some. The sample includes over 50,000 clones, roughly 83% seen only once; the top ten take roughly 8.1%. The sequenced sample was CD4+ T cells from blood, obtained before liver transplant. The receptors were gathered from a human donor who received a liver transplant. Each CDR3 is given with its conserved first and last residue. D genes are given only for firm matches. Clone size appears in some rows only: once, few, many, or a class for an expanded clone.

CDR3nt: TGTGCCAGCAGTTTACGGACAGGGGGATACAATGAGCAGTTCTTC
CDR3aa: CASSLRTGGYNEQFF
j_gene: TRBJ2-1
v_gene: TRBV6-5
d_gene: TRBD1
abundance: -
len: 15

CDR3nt: TGTGCCAGCAGCTTAGATATGGACTTATACACTGAAGCTTTCTTT
CDR3aa: CASSLDMDLYTEAFF
j_gene: TRBJ1-1
v_gene: TRBV11-2
d_gene: -
abundance: once
len: 15

CDR3nt: TGTGCCAGCAGGGGGGTCAATCAGCCCCAGCATTTT
CDR3aa: CASRGVNQPQHF
j_gene: TRBJ1-5
v_gene: TRBV6-5
d_gene: -
abundance: -
len: 12

CDR3nt: TGTGCCAGCAGCTTGTCTCTCGAGCAGTACTTC
CDR3aa: CASSLSLEQYF
j_gene: TRBJ2-7
v_gene: TRBV7-9
d_gene: -
abundance: -
len: 11

CDR3nt: TGTGCCAGCAGCTTGGTCCGGAGACGCAGAGCCGGGGAGCTGTTTTTT
CDR3aa: CASSLVRRRRAGELFF
j_gene: TRBJ2-2
v_gene: TRBV11-2
d_gene: -
abundance: -
len: 16

CDR3nt: TGTGCCAGCAGGGAAACTAGCGGGGGTGGAGATACGCAGTATTTT
CDR3aa: CASRETSGGGDTQYF
j_gene: TRBJ2-3
v_gene: TRBV2
d_gene: TRBD2
abundance: -
len: 15

CDR3nt: TGTGCCTGGACCCGGACAGTCTCCTTGAATGAAAAACTGTTTTTT
CDR3aa: CAWTRTVSLNEKLFF
j_gene: TRBJ1-4
v_gene: TRBV30
d_gene: -
abundance: -
len: 15

CDR3nt: TGTGCCAGCAGTAAACGACAGGGGAGCTCCTACAATGAGCAGTTCTTC
CDR3aa: CASSKRQGSSYNEQFF
j_gene: TRBJ2-1
v_gene: TRBV6-6
d_gene: TRBD1
abundance: once
len: 16

CDR3nt: TGTGCCAGTATAGGGACAGGGCGCACTGAAGCTTTCTTT
CDR3aa: CASIGTGRTEAFF
j_gene: TRBJ1-1
v_gene: TRBV19
d_gene: TRBD1
abundance: -
len: 13

CDR3nt: TGTGCCAGTAGTATCGGACCGGGACAGGGATTTAACTATGGCTACACCTTC
CDR3aa: CASSIGPGQGFNYGYTF
j_gene: TRBJ1-2
v_gene: TRBV19
d_gene: TRBD1
abundance: -
len: 17

CDR3nt: TGTGCCAGCAGCCCGGAGGGGCGGACTAGCGGGAGAGAGCAGTACTTC
CDR3aa: CASSPEGRTSGREQYF
j_gene: TRBJ2-7
v_gene: TRBV7-9
d_gene: TRBD2
abundance: -
len: 16

CDR3nt: TGTGCCAGCAGCGTAGTGGAGGGGTACGAGCAGTTCTTC
CDR3aa: CASSVVEGYEQFF
j_gene: TRBJ2-1
v_gene: TRBV9
d_gene: -
abundance: -
len: 13

CDR3nt: TGCGCCAGCAGCCTCCGGGACATCGGCGTCAATGAGCAGTTCTTC
CDR3aa: CASSLRDIGVNEQFF
j_gene: TRBJ2-1
v_gene: TRBV5-1
d_gene: -
abundance: -
len: 15

CDR3nt: TGTGCCAGCAGCACAGATACGCAGTATTTT
CDR3aa: CASSTDTQYF
j_gene: TRBJ2-3
v_gene: TRBV28
d_gene: -
abundance: -
len: 10

CDR3nt: TGTGCCAGCAGTCCCCCCCGGGCTGGGCGGGAAAAACTGTTTTTT
CDR3aa: CASSPPRAGREKLFF
j_gene: TRBJ1-4
v_gene: TRBV28
d_gene: -
abundance: -
len: 15

CDR3nt: TGTGCCAGTAGTAAAGGTCAAAATAGCAATCAGCCCCAGCATTTT
CDR3aa: CASSKGQNSNQPQHF
j_gene: TRBJ1-5
v_gene: TRBV19
d_gene: -
abundance: -
len: 15

CDR3nt: TGTGCCAGCAGCGTTTACAGGGGGCCAACAACAGAGCAGCCCCAGCATTTT
CDR3aa: CASSVYRGPTTEQPQHF
j_gene: TRBJ1-5
v_gene: TRBV5-6
d_gene: TRBD1
abundance: -
len: 17

CDR3nt: TGTGCCAGCAGCGTAGGTCTTTCCACCGGGGAGCTGTTTTTT
CDR3aa: CASSVGLSTGELFF
j_gene: TRBJ2-2
v_gene: TRBV9
d_gene: -
abundance: -
len: 14

CDR3nt: TGCGCCAGCAGCCAAGTTGGGTCCCCCTTTTGGGGCTACACCTTC
CDR3aa: CASSQVGSPFWGYTF
j_gene: TRBJ1-2
v_gene: TRBV4-1
d_gene: -
abundance: -
len: 15

CDR3nt: TGCGCCAGCAGCTTGGGCCCTAGCGGGGGAGGCACAGATACGCAGTATTTT
CDR3aa: CASSLGPSGGGTDTQYF
j_gene: TRBJ2-3
v_gene: TRBV5-1
d_gene: TRBD2
abundance: -
len: 17

CDR3nt: TGTGCCAGCACTCGGACAGGGGGGACCCATGGCTACACCTTC
CDR3aa: CASTRTGGTHGYTF
j_gene: TRBJ1-2
v_gene: TRBV6-5
d_gene: TRBD1
abundance: -
len: 14

CDR3nt: TGCAGCGGGGGGACCCGCGCCGGGGAGCTGTTTTTT
CDR3aa: CSGGTRAGELFF
j_gene: TRBJ2-2
v_gene: TRBV29-1
d_gene: -
abundance: -
len: 12

CDR3nt: TGTGCTAGCAGCGAAGGCGGCACCGGGGAGCTGTTTTTT
CDR3aa: CASSEGGTGELFF
j_gene: TRBJ2-2
v_gene: TRBV7-7
d_gene: -
abundance: -
len: 13

CDR3nt: TGTGCCAGCAGCTTGGTGGTTAGCGGGGGGCTTAACTTC
CDR3aa: CASSLVVSGGLNF
j_gene: TRBJ2-7
v_gene: TRBV5-4
d_gene: TRBD2
abundance: -
len: 13

CDR3nt: TGTGCCAGCAGTGTACCAGAAGCTTTCTTT
CDR3aa: CASSVPEAFF
j_gene: TRBJ1-1
v_gene: TRBV6-5
d_gene: -
abundance: -
len: 10

CDR3nt: TGTGCCAGCAGCCCTCGGGCTAGCGGAATCCTCAGTGAGCAGTTCTTC
CDR3aa: CASSPRASGILSEQFF
j_gene: TRBJ2-1
v_gene: TRBV9
d_gene: TRBD2
abundance: -
len: 16

CDR3nt: TGTGCCAGCAGCAGGGATTTGGGCGGGGGACTCCAAGAGACCCAGTACTTC
CDR3aa: CASSRDLGGGLQETQYF
j_gene: TRBJ2-5
v_gene: TRBV7-9
d_gene: TRBD2
abundance: -
len: 17

CDR3nt: TGTGCCAGCAGCTTTCAATACGAGCAGTACTTC
CDR3aa: CASSFQYEQYF
j_gene: TRBJ2-7
v_gene: TRBV7-9
d_gene: -
abundance: -
len: 11

CDR3nt: TGTGCCAGCAGCAAACCGCGAGGATCCGGACAGGTGGGGATCAATGAGCAGTTCTTC
CDR3aa: CASSKPRGSGQVGINEQFF
j_gene: TRBJ2-1
v_gene: TRBV21-1
d_gene: -
abundance: -
len: 19

CDR3nt: TGTGCCAGCAGCTTAGATGGGACAGGGTTCACCGGGGAGCTGTTTTTT
CDR3aa: CASSLDGTGFTGELFF
j_gene: TRBJ2-2
v_gene: TRBV11-3
d_gene: TRBD1
abundance: once
len: 16

CDR3nt: TGTGCCGGGGGGAGGGGAGCAGATACGCAGTATTTT
CDR3aa: CAGGRGADTQYF
j_gene: TRBJ2-3
v_gene: TRBV10-3
d_gene: TRBD2
abundance: -
len: 12

CDR3nt: TGTGCCAGCAGCTTAGGGATGGGATCTAGCACAGATACGCAGTATTTT
CDR3aa: CASSLGMGSSTDTQYF
j_gene: TRBJ2-3
v_gene: TRBV7-9
d_gene: -
abundance: -
len: 16

CDR3nt: TGTGCCAGCAGCTCCGGACTAGCGGGGTGGGAGACCCAGTACTTC
CDR3aa: CASSSGLAGWETQYF
j_gene: TRBJ2-5
v_gene: TRBV11-2
d_gene: TRBD2
abundance: -
len: 15

CDR3nt: TGTGCCAGCAGCTTAGATCCGGGAACCGGGGAGCTGTTTTTT
CDR3aa: CASSLDPGTGELFF
j_gene: TRBJ2-2
v_gene: TRBV11-2
d_gene: -
abundance: -
len: 14

CDR3nt: TGCGCCAGCAGCCATGGCTTAGGGTATGGCTACACCTTC
CDR3aa: CASSHGLGYGYTF
j_gene: TRBJ1-2
v_gene: TRBV4-3
d_gene: -
abundance: -
len: 13

CDR3nt: TGTGCTAGTGCCGATTTAGTGGGGACTTTGTCTACCGGGGAGCTGTTTTTT
CDR3aa: CASADLVGTLSTGELFF
j_gene: TRBJ2-2
v_gene: TRBV12-5
d_gene: -
abundance: -
len: 17

CDR3nt: TGTGCCAGCAGTCAGCCCGCGGGACTAGCGGGGGGGATTTTAGATACGCAGTATTTT
CDR3aa: CASSQPAGLAGGILDTQYF
j_gene: TRBJ2-3
v_gene: TRBV11-2
d_gene: TRBD2
abundance: -
len: 19

CDR3nt: TGTGCCAGCAGTGAGCCGGGGGGGAGCGAGACCCAGTACTTC
CDR3aa: CASSEPGGSETQYF
j_gene: TRBJ2-5
v_gene: TRBV25-1
d_gene: TRBD2
abundance: -
len: 14

CDR3nt: TGCAGCGGGCGAACTACGAGCTCCTACAATGAGCAGTTCTTC
CDR3aa: CSGRTTSSYNEQFF
j_gene: TRBJ2-1
v_gene: TRBV29-1
d_gene: -
abundance: -
len: 14

CDR3nt: TGTGCCAGCAGCTTAGAAAGGAGCGAGCAGTACTTC
CDR3aa: CASSLERSEQYF
j_gene: TRBJ2-7
v_gene: TRBV7-2
d_gene: -
abundance: -
len: 12

CDR3nt: TGTGCCAGCAGCCTAGGGACAGGGGGGATGGATGGCTACACCTTC
CDR3aa: CASSLGTGGMDGYTF
j_gene: TRBJ1-2
v_gene: TRBV11-3
d_gene: TRBD1
abundance: -
len: 15